The 9 T cell receptor beta chains in this list originate from one sample, sequenced in a study of cytomegalovirus exposure and HLA in healthy donors. 60 Vbeta and 13 Jbeta primers were used in PCR. TCRdb's copy holds only in-frame clones and misses some; the assay was immunoSEQ multiplex PCR. The sample carries 210,000 or so clones, 60% to 85% recorded once. Sequenced input: PBMCs. Every receptor here comes from a man aged 40-55 years in good health and CMV-seronegative.

Note on this clone: This sample includes further DNA sequences coding for the same CDR3. The rearrangement uses TRBV28 and TRBJ1-5; no definite D call. The V and J ends lost 4 bases and 7 bases respectively, with 5 bases between them. Looked up from germline, CDR1 is MDHEN and CDR2 is SYDVKM. The length of the CDR3 is 11 residues. Here the CDR3 reads CASSSGQPQHF. CDR3 nucleotide sequence: TGTGCCAGCAGTTCCGGGCAGCCCCAGCATTTT.

This chain links TRBV9 with TRBJ1-3; possible D gene TRBD1, 5 bases. Trimming took off 0 bases at V and 0 bases at J, with 10 bases between the two ends. The CDR3 has 16 residues. Germline CDR1 SGDLS, CDR2 YYNGEE. The CDR3 nucleotides are TGTGCCAGCAGCGTAGAGGGGAAACTCTCTGGAAACACCATATATTTT. Protein product: CASSVEGKLSGNTIYF.

The chain is built from TRBV7-6 and TRBJ2-3; TRBD2 aligns across 9 bases. Unmatched junction bases numbered 11, after V lost 5 bases and J lost 2 bases. The CDR3 is made up of 17 amino acids. CDR1 SGHVS and CDR2 FNYEAQ come from the germline V gene. The CDR3 DNA reads as TGTGCCAGCAGCCCATCAATAGCGGGAGAATTCACAGATACGCAGTATTTT. It is translated as CASSPSIAGEFTDTQYF.

V gene TRBV18 combines with J gene TRBJ1-5, with TRBD1 identical over 9 bases. The CDR3 has 14 amino acids. Germline trimming cut 3 bases from V and 7 bases from J; bases unmatched to any gene: 4. CDR1 and CDR2 from the germline V gene are KGHSH and LQKENI. The CDR3: CASSPGQGPQPQHF. The CDR3 DNA reads as TGTGCCAGCTCACCGGGACAGGGACCACAGCCCCAGCATTTT.

The chain combines TRBV29-1 with TRBJ2-3, with D maybe TRBD2 (5 bases). Germline CDR1 is SQVTM and CDR2 is ANQGSEA. CDR3 length equals 16 residues. The V end was cut by 2 bases, the J end by 1 base, with 16 bases between. The CDR3 is CSVEQWEFSGTDTQYF. The CDR3 DNA follows: TGCAGCGTTGAACAATGGGAGTTCTCCGGCACAGATACGCAGTATTTT.

This clone was observed a few times. The rearrangement joins TRBV5-1 to TRBJ1-3, with a tentative D call TRBD1 (6 bases). Germline CDR1 and CDR2: SGHRS and YFSETQ. This CDR3 contains 15 residues. Trimming shortened V by 5 bases and J by 3 bases, and 15 bases separated the two germline ends. The CDR3 spells CASRPRGIGGNTIYF. The CDR3 DNA follows: TGCGCCAGCAGACCCAGGGGCATAGGTGGAAACACCATATATTTT. The complete variable domain, with remaining parts taken from reference TRBV5-1 and TRBJ1-3, reads KAGVTQTPRYLIKTRGQQVTLSCSPISGHRSVSWYQQTPGQGLQFLFEYFSETQRNKGNFPGRFSGRQFSNSRSEMNVSTLELGDSALYLCASRPRGIGGNTIYFGEGSWLTVV.

In its sample, this clone was seen a few times. V is TRBV6-5 and J is TRBJ1-3; a possible D gene is TRBD1 (6 bases). Trimming removed 9 bases at V and 3 bases at J, with 15 bases between. Germline V gene data show CDR1 as MNHEY and CDR2 as SVGAGI. CDR3 length equals 14 residues. CDR3 amino acids: CASQQGTGGNTIYF. CDR3 sequence (DNA): TGTGCCAGTCAACAGGGTACAGGTGGAAACACCATATATTTT.

V and J are TRBV18 and TRBJ2-1; D might be TRBD1 (6 bases). This CDR3 region has 14 residues. Germline V gene sequence: CDR1 KGHSH, CDR2 LQKENI. Trimming took off 3 bases at V and 6 bases at J, with 12 bases between the two ends. The CDR3 DNA is TGTGCCAGCTCACCGGGTGTGGGGGCCAATGAGCAGTTCTTC. Translated: CASSPGVGANEQFF. Based on the CDR3 plus reference TRBV18 and TRBJ2-1, the full variable domain is NAGVMQNPRHLVRRRGQEARLRCSPMKGHSHVYWYRQLPEEGLKFMVYLQKENIIDESGMPKERFSAEFPKEGPSILRIQQVVRGDSAAYFCASSPGVGANEQFFGPGTRLTVL.

The chain combines TRBV19 with TRBJ2-7, with D maybe TRBD1 (6 bases). V shed 5 bases and J shed 6 bases, with 14 bases lying between them. This CDR3 comprises 13 residues. Per germline, CDR1 LNHDA and CDR2 SQIVND (reference sequence). DNA for the CDR3: TGTGCCAGTAGTCCCCAACAGGGAATCGAGCAGTACTTC. Translated: CASSPQQGIEQYF.